The text below deals with one T cell receptor beta chain. The sample originates from a study of shared clonotypes between healthy human individuals. The CDR3 totals 14 residues. Germline-derived CDR1 and CDR2 are SGDLS and YYNGEE. With 3 bases clipped from V and 0 bases from J, the junction kept 2 bases outside the gene matches. Only CD45RO-negative cells positively selected for CCR7 counted as naive CD8 cells, so terminally differentiated effector memory CD45RA+ cells were excluded. Generated by immunoSEQ multiplex PCR, the TCRdb table keeps only in-frame clones and is missing some. Of roughly 2,000,000 clones detected, about 95% appear once; the ten largest clones hold 0.95% to 1.5%.

This clonotype was obtained from a man between 18 and 35 years old in good health. The sequencing input was naive CD8+ T cells sorted from blood. The chain links TRBV9 to TRBJ2-7, with 8 positions matching TRBD1. In DNA form, the CDR3 reads TGTGCCAGCAGCGAGGGACAGGTCTCCTACGAGCAGTACTTC. This codes for CASSEGQVSYEQYF. Based on the CDR3 plus reference TRBV9 and TRBJ2-7, the full variable domain is DSGVTQTPKHLITATGQRVTLRCSPRSGDLSVYWYQQSLDQGLQFLIQYYNGEERAKGNILERFSAQQFPDLHSELNLSSLELGDSALYFCASSEGQVSYEQYFGPGTRLTVT.